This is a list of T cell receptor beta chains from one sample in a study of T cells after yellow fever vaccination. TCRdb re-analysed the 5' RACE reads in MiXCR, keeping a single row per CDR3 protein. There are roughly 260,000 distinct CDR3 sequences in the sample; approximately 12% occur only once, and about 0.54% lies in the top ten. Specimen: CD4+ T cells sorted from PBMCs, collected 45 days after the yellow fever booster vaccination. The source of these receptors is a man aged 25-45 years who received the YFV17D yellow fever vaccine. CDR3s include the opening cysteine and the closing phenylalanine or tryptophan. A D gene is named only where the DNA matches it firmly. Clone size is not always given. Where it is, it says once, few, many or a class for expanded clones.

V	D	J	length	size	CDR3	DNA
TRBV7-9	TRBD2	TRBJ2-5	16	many	CASSLKAGGLQETQYF	TGTGCCAGCAGCTTAAAAGCGGGAGGCCTCCAAGAGACCCAGTACTTC
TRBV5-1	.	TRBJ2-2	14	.	CASSLGENTGELFF	TGCGCCAGCAGCTTGGGGGAGAACACCGGGGAGCTGTTTTTT
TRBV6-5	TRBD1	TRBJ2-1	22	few	CASRPGTGGSGVGDGTYNEQFF	TGTGCCAGCAGGCCCGGGACAGGGGGCTCGGGAGTGGGGGACGGGACCTACAATGAGCAGTTCTTC
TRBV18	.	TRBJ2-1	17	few	CASSRVRGADQGNEQFF	TGTGCCAGCTCACGAGTACGAGGGGCAGACCAGGGCAATGAGCAGTTCTTC
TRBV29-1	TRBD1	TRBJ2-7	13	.	CSGRRTGTYEQYF	TGCAGCGGTCGGCGGACAGGGACCTACGAGCAGTACTTC
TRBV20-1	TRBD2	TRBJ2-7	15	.	CSARDPGREGYEQYF	TGCAGTGCTAGAGATCCTGGGCGGGAGGGGTACGAGCAGTACTTC
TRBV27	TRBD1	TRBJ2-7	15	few	CASSLFGRGRDEQYF	TGTGCCAGCAGTTTATTCGGCAGGGGGCGGGATGAGCAGTACTTC
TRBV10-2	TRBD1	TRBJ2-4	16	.	CASRSTGGERRNIQYF	TGCGCCAGCAGATCCACAGGGGGCGAAAGGAGAAACATTCAGTACTTC
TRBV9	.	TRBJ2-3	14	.	CASSAKTMTDTQYF	TGTGCCAGCAGCGCCAAGACTATGACAGATACGCAGTATTTT
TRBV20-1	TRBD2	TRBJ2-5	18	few	CSARGDGTSGSSRETQYF	TGCAGTGCTAGGGGGGACGGGACTAGCGGGTCCTCCCGCGAGACCCAGTACTTC
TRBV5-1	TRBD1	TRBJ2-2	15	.	CASSFRQGGTGELFF	TGCGCCAGCAGCTTCAGACAGGGTGGCACCGGGGAGCTGTTTTTT
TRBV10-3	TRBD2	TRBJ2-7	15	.	CAISEGPSGTHEQYF	TGTGCCATCAGTGAGGGACCTAGCGGGACCCACGAGCAGTACTTC
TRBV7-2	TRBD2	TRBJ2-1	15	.	CASSFMGLDYNEQFF	TGTGCCAGCAGCTTTATGGGACTAGACTACAATGAGCAGTTCTTC
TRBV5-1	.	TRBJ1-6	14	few	CASSVGQDNSPLHF	TGCGCCAGCAGCGTCGGACAAGATAATTCACCCCTCCACTTT
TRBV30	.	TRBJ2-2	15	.	CAWRPSLTGTGELFF	TGTGCCTGGAGACCCTCCCTAACCGGTACCGGGGAGCTGTTTTTT
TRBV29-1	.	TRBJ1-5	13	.	CSVEVTEGQPQHF	TGCAGCGTTGAAGTGACGGAGGGTCAGCCCCAGCATTTT
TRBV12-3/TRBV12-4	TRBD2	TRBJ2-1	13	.	CASQRESYNEQFF	TGTGCCAGCCAGCGGGAGTCCTACAATGAGCAGTTCTTC
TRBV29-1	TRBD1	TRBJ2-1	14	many	CSVYRDRAGNEQFF	TGCAGCGTGTACCGGGACAGGGCGGGGAATGAGCAGTTCTTC
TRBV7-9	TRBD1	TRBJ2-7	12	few	CASSQETGTQYF	TGTGCCAGCAGCCAAGAGACAGGGACGCAGTACTTC
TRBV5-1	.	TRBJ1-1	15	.	CASSEIPGENTEAFF	TGCGCCAGCAGCGAGATCCCAGGGGAGAACACTGAAGCTTTCTTT
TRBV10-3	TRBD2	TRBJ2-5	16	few	CAISESKVAGGETQYF	TGTGCCATCAGTGAGTCGAAGGTAGCGGGGGGGGAGACCCAGTACTTC
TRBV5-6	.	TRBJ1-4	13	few	CASSPRLGEKLFF	TGTGCCAGCAGCCCTCGGCTGGGTGAAAAACTGTTTTTT
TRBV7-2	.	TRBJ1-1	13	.	CASSLVSGVEAFF	TGTGCCAGCAGCTTAGTTTCTGGCGTGGAAGCTTTCTTT
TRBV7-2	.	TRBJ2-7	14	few	CASSKRQADYEQYF	TGTGCCAGCAGCAAGAGACAGGCCGATTACGAGCAGTACTTC
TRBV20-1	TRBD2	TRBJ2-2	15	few	CSAVSGTSVTGELFF	TGCAGTGCTGTCTCCGGGACTAGCGTTACCGGGGAGCTGTTTTTT
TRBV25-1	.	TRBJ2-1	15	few	CASSEGLGQTNEQFF	TGTGCCAGCAGTGAAGGTCTGGGACAAACCAATGAGCAGTTCTTC
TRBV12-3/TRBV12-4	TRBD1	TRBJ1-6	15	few	CASSQTGAYNSPLHF	TGTGCCAGCAGCCAGACAGGGGCCTATAATTCACCCCTCCACTTT
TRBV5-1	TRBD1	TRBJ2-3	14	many	CASGGQGRGDTQYF	TGCGCCAGCGGCGGACAGGGGCGAGGAGATACGCAGTATTTT
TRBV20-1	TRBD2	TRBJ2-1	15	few	CSARASSGPYNEQFF	TGCAGTGCTAGAGCGTCTAGCGGTCCCTACAATGAGCAGTTCTTC
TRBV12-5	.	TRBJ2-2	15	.	CASGPSTELYGELFF	TGTGCTAGTGGTCCCTCGACCGAACTTTACGGGGAGCTGTTTTTT
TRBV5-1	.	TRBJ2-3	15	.	CASSPRVRRTDTQYF	TGCGCCAGCAGCCCCAGGGTCAGGAGGACAGATACGCAGTATTTT
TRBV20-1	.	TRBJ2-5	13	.	CSASSFAGETQYF	TGCAGTGCTAGTTCGTTCGCGGGCGAGACCCAGTACTTC
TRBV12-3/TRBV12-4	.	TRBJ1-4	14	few	CASSARSGREKLFF	TGTGCCAGCAGTGCCCGAAGTGGGAGGGAAAAACTGTTTTTT
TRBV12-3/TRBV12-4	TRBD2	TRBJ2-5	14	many	CASSRWGGQETQYF	TGTGCCAGCAGCCGGTGGGGAGGGCAAGAGACCCAGTACTTC
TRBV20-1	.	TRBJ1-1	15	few	CSARDFTRVGTEAFF	TGCAGTGCTAGAGATTTTACCAGGGTTGGTACTGAAGCTTTCTTT
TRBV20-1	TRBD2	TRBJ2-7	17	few	CSARFGLAGKRDYEQYF	TGCAGTGCTAGATTCGGACTAGCGGGTAAACGGGACTACGAGCAGTACTTC
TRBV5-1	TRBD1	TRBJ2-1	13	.	CASRRQGGNEQFF	TGCGCCAGCAGACGACAGGGCGGTAATGAGCAGTTCTTC
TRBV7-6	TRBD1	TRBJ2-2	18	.	CASSLLAGTGYDTGELFF	TGTGCCAGCAGCTTACTCGCCGGGACAGGGTACGACACCGGGGAGCTGTTTTTT
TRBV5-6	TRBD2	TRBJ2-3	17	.	CASSLRASGRVADTQYF	TGTGCCAGCAGCTTGAGGGCTAGCGGGAGGGTTGCGGATACGCAGTATTTT
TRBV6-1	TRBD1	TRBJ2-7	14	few	CASSTGQASYEQYF	TGTGCCAGCAGTACGGGACAGGCCTCCTACGAGCAGTACTTC
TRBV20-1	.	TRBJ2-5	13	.	CSARWGWDETQYF	TGCAGTGCTAGATGGGGCTGGGACGAGACCCAGTACTTC
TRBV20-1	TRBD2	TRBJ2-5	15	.	CSARKPGLAEETQYF	TGCAGTGCTAGGAAACCGGGACTAGCGGAAGAGACCCAGTACTTC
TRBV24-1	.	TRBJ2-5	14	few	CATSDPGYQETQYF	TGTGCCACCAGTGATCCGGGATATCAAGAGACCCAGTACTTC
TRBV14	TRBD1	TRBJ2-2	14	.	CASSQPDREGELFF	TGTGCCAGCAGCCAGCCGGACAGGGAGGGGGAGCTGTTTTTT
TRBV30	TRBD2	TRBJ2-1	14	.	CAWTKTSGRHEQFF	TGTGCCTGGACCAAGACTAGCGGGAGGCATGAGCAGTTCTTC
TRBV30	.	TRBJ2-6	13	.	CAWSFRTDNVLTF	TGTGCCTGGAGTTTCAGGACAGATAACGTCCTGACTTTC
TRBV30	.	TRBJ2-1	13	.	CAWTWDSYNEQFF	TGTGCCTGGACATGGGACTCCTACAATGAGCAGTTCTTC
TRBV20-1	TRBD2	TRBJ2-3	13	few	CSALGLQTDTQYF	TGCAGTGCATTGGGACTACAAACAGATACGCAGTATTTT
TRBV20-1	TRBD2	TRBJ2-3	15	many	CSATPNSGSTDTQYF	TGCAGTGCTACTCCAAATAGCGGGAGCACAGATACGCAGTATTTT
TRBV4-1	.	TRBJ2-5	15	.	CASSQDIGRGETQYF	TGCGCCAGCAGCCAAGATATAGGGAGGGGGGAGACCCAGTACTTC
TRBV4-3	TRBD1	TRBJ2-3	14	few	CASSYRGSTDTQYF	TGCGCCAGCAGCTACAGGGGGAGCACAGATACGCAGTATTTT
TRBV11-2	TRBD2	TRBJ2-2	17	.	CASSLDGRAQNTGELFF	TGTGCCAGCAGCTTAGACGGGAGGGCCCAAAACACCGGGGAGCTGTTTTTT
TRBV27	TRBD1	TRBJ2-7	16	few	CASSPTSGGRGGEQYF	TGTGCCAGCAGTCCAACATCAGGGGGCCGAGGTGGCGAGCAGTACTTC
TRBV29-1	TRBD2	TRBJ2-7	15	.	CRAGTSGPNGGEQYF	TGCAGAGCCGGGACTAGCGGACCGAACGGCGGCGAGCAGTACTTC
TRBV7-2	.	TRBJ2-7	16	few	CASSLRGGAGSYEQYF	TGTGCCAGCAGCTTAAGGGGGGGAGCTGGCTCCTACGAGCAGTACTTC
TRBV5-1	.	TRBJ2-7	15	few	CASSLGVAVSHEQYF	TGCGCCAGCAGCTTGGGGGTCGCTGTTTCCCACGAGCAGTACTTC
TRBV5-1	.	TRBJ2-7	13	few	CASSLGTAGEQYF	TGCGCCAGCAGCTTGGGGACGGCTGGGGAGCAGTACTTC